These T cell receptor beta chains were read from a single sample in a study of T cell changes during pregnancy in multiple sclerosis. Using immunoSEQ multiplex PCR, the repertoire was profiled, and TCRdb retains in-frame clones only, with some absent. The data contain 50,000 to 65,000 clones, over 95% of them singletons. The material was CD8+ T cells from peripheral blood mononuclear cells, obtained after pregnancy. These receptors all come from a female donor with multiple sclerosis, enrolled in a pregnancy study. Both conserved end residues are part of each CDR3. Each record gives: J gene, CDR3 length, clone size, D gene, V gene, CDR3 DNA, CDR3 protein. D genes are given only for firm matches. Size tells how often a clone was seen (once, few, many) or the class of an expanded clone, and some rows leave it out.

J gene: TRBJ2-7; CDR3 length: 14; clone size: NA; D gene: NA; V gene: TRBV13; CDR3 DNA: TGTGCCAGCAGCTTAGCGAGAAGCTCCTACGAGCAGTACTTC; CDR3 protein: CASSLARSSYEQYF
J gene: TRBJ2-7; CDR3 length: 14; clone size: once; D gene: TRBD1; V gene: TRBV14; CDR3 DNA: TGTGCCAGCAGGCAAACAGGGGAGTCCTACGAGCAGTACTTC; CDR3 protein: CASRQTGESYEQYF
J gene: TRBJ2-2; CDR3 length: 13; clone size: once; D gene: NA; V gene: TRBV10-3; CDR3 DNA: TGTGCCATCAGGCAGGGGATGAGTGGGGAGCTGTTTTTT; CDR3 protein: CAIRQGMSGELFF
J gene: TRBJ1-3; CDR3 length: 15; clone size: NA; D gene: NA; V gene: TRBV10-3; CDR3 DNA: TGTGCCATCAGTGATCTGTCGGGTGACGGAAACACCATATATTTT; CDR3 protein: CAISDLSGDGNTIYF
J gene: TRBJ1-1; CDR3 length: 16; clone size: NA; D gene: NA; V gene: TRBV14; CDR3 DNA: TGTGCCAGCAGCCAAGATGTCCGGGGATTGAACACTGAAGCTTTCTTT; CDR3 protein: CASSQDVRGLNTEAFF
J gene: TRBJ2-1; CDR3 length: 14; clone size: NA; D gene: TRBD2; V gene: TRBV27; CDR3 DNA: TGTGCCAGCAGTTCCCGGACTAGCTTAGAGGAGCAGTTCTTC; CDR3 protein: CASSSRTSLEEQFF
J gene: TRBJ1-5; CDR3 length: 15; clone size: NA; D gene: NA; V gene: TRBV27; CDR3 DNA: TGTGCCAGCAGTTCCTCCGGGGGGCGCAATCAGCCCCAGCATTTT; CDR3 protein: CASSSSGGRNQPQHF
J gene: TRBJ2-2; CDR3 length: 15; clone size: NA; D gene: TRBD2; V gene: TRBV19; CDR3 DNA: TGTGCCAGTAGTACATTAGCGGGAGGGCTCGGGGAGCTGTTTTTT; CDR3 protein: CASSTLAGGLGELFF
J gene: TRBJ2-3; CDR3 length: 16; clone size: NA; D gene: TRBD2; V gene: TRBV6-5; CDR3 DNA: TGTGCCAGCAGTTACTTGGCGGGAGGCCTAAAGGATACGCAGTATTTT; CDR3 protein: CASSYLAGGLKDTQYF
J gene: TRBJ2-1; CDR3 length: 13; clone size: NA; D gene: NA; V gene: TRBV25-1; CDR3 DNA: TGTGCCAGCAGTGAATATGTGTCTGATGAGCAGTTCTTC; CDR3 protein: CASSEYVSDEQFF
J gene: TRBJ2-2; CDR3 length: 12; clone size: NA; D gene: NA; V gene: TRBV28; CDR3 DNA: TGTGCCAGCAGTTCGGTTGACGGGGAGCTGTTTTTT; CDR3 protein: CASSSVDGELFF
J gene: TRBJ2-3; CDR3 length: 16; clone size: NA; D gene: TRBD1; V gene: TRBV19; CDR3 DNA: TGTGCCAGTAGTATAGGGGGACAGGGGGCAGCAGATACGCAGTATTTT; CDR3 protein: CASSIGGQGAADTQYF
J gene: TRBJ2-2; CDR3 length: 14; clone size: NA; D gene: NA; V gene: TRBV5-4; CDR3 DNA: TGTGCCAGCAGCTCCCACCTAGCGCCCGGGGAGCTGTTTTTT; CDR3 protein: CASSSHLAPGELFF
J gene: TRBJ1-2; CDR3 length: 15; clone size: once; D gene: TRBD1; V gene: TRBV27; CDR3 DNA: TGTGCCAGCAGTGCATTACACAGGGGATTAGGAGGCTACACCTTC; CDR3 protein: CASSALHRGLGGYTF
J gene: TRBJ2-1; CDR3 length: 15; clone size: NA; D gene: TRBD1; V gene: TRBV6-5; CDR3 DNA: TGTGCCAGCAGTTGGACAGGGGGTAGTTTGGATGAGCAGTTCTTC; CDR3 protein: CASSWTGGSLDEQFF
J gene: TRBJ2-1; CDR3 length: 16; clone size: NA; D gene: TRBD1; V gene: TRBV5-6; CDR3 DNA: TGTGCCAGCAGCGTACTAACAGGGGCCCTACACAATGAGCAGTTCTTC; CDR3 protein: CASSVLTGALHNEQFF
J gene: TRBJ1-2; CDR3 length: 14; clone size: NA; D gene: TRBD1; V gene: TRBV11-3; CDR3 DNA: TGTGCCAGCAGCTCCTACAGGGGGCTCTGTGGCTACACCTTC; CDR3 protein: CASSSYRGLCGYTF
J gene: TRBJ2-7; CDR3 length: 13; clone size: NA; D gene: NA; V gene: TRBV7-9; CDR3 DNA: TGTGCCAGCCGACGGGTGGGCTCCTACGAGCAGTACTTC; CDR3 protein: CASRRVGSYEQYF
J gene: TRBJ2-3; CDR3 length: 15; clone size: once; D gene: TRBD2; V gene: TRBV9; CDR3 DNA: TGTGCCAGCAGCTCCCAAGCGGGAGGGCGTCATACGCAGTATTTT; CDR3 protein: CASSSQAGGRHTQYF
J gene: TRBJ1-2; CDR3 length: 13; clone size: NA; D gene: NA; V gene: TRBV10-3; CDR3 DNA: TGTGCCTCGCGAGGGGGGGATAACTATGGCTACACCTTC; CDR3 protein: CASRGGDNYGYTF
J gene: TRBJ2-6; CDR3 length: 16; clone size: NA; D gene: NA; V gene: TRBV7-8; CDR3 DNA: TGTGCCAGCAGCTTATTGCGGGAAAATGGGGCCAACGTCCTGACTTTC; CDR3 protein: CASSLLRENGANVLTF
J gene: TRBJ2-5; CDR3 length: 15; clone size: NA; D gene: TRBD1; V gene: TRBV7-9; CDR3 DNA: TGTGCCAGCAGCCCCGGGACAGGGGGCAAAGAGACCCAGTACTTC; CDR3 protein: CASSPGTGGKETQYF
J gene: TRBJ2-7; CDR3 length: 13; clone size: NA; D gene: NA; V gene: TRBV7-6; CDR3 DNA: TGTGCCAGCAGCTTAGCGGACAGCTACGAGCAGTACTTC; CDR3 protein: CASSLADSYEQYF
J gene: TRBJ2-7; CDR3 length: 15; clone size: NA; D gene: NA; V gene: TRBV6-1; CDR3 DNA: TGTGCCAGCAGTACAACCTCCGACAGATACTACGAGCAGTACTTC; CDR3 protein: CASSTTSDRYYEQYF
J gene: TRBJ2-2; CDR3 length: 15; clone size: NA; D gene: TRBD1; V gene: TRBV27; CDR3 DNA: TGTGCCAGCAGTTTAGGGACAGGGAACACCGGGGAGCTGTTTTTT; CDR3 protein: CASSLGTGNTGELFF
J gene: TRBJ2-2; CDR3 length: 14; clone size: once; D gene: NA; V gene: TRBV29-1; CDR3 DNA: TGCAGCGTTGCAAGCGGGACATCCACCGGGGAGCTGTTTTTT; CDR3 protein: CSVASGTSTGELFF
J gene: TRBJ2-7; CDR3 length: 12; clone size: NA; D gene: NA; V gene: TRBV27; CDR3 DNA: TGTGCCAGCAGTTCCCCCGCCTACGAGCAGTACTTC; CDR3 protein: CASSSPAYEQYF
J gene: TRBJ2-2; CDR3 length: 14; clone size: NA; D gene: TRBD1; V gene: TRBV29-1; CDR3 DNA: TGCAGCGTTGAAGGGACAGGGAGGACCGGGGAGCTGTTTTTT; CDR3 protein: CSVEGTGRTGELFF
J gene: TRBJ2-7; CDR3 length: 15; clone size: NA; D gene: TRBD1; V gene: TRBV13; CDR3 DNA: TGTGCCAGCGGGAAAGGGGACAGGGGCTCTCGCGAGCAGTACTTC; CDR3 protein: CASGKGDRGSREQYF
J gene: TRBJ1-1; CDR3 length: 15; clone size: NA; D gene: TRBD1; V gene: TRBV27; CDR3 DNA: TGTGCCAGCAACAAACAGGGGGGGTTGAACACTGAAGCTTTCTTT; CDR3 protein: CASNKQGGLNTEAFF
J gene: TRBJ1-3; CDR3 length: 15; clone size: NA; D gene: NA; V gene: TRBV5-6; CDR3 DNA: TGTGCCAGCAGCTTGGCCGGTACCTCTGGAAACACCATATATTTT; CDR3 protein: CASSLAGTSGNTIYF
J gene: TRBJ2-3; CDR3 length: 15; clone size: NA; D gene: TRBD2; V gene: TRBV2; CDR3 DNA: TGTGCCAGCAGGGGACTAGCGGGGGGGGAAGATACGCAGTATTTT; CDR3 protein: CASRGLAGGEDTQYF
J gene: TRBJ2-1; CDR3 length: 15; clone size: NA; D gene: TRBD2; V gene: TRBV28; CDR3 DNA: TGTGCCAGCAGTTTACTAGCGGGAGTTCGGGATGAGCAGTTCTTC; CDR3 protein: CASSLLAGVRDEQFF
J gene: TRBJ2-1; CDR3 length: 13; clone size: NA; D gene: NA; V gene: TRBV27; CDR3 DNA: TGTGCCAGCAGTTTTTCCGGGATCAATGAGCAGTTCTTC; CDR3 protein: CASSFSGINEQFF
J gene: TRBJ2-5; CDR3 length: 13; clone size: NA; D gene: NA; V gene: TRBV7-9; CDR3 DNA: TGTGCCAGCAGCCCGGGACTCCCAGAGACCCAGTACTTC; CDR3 protein: CASSPGLPETQYF
J gene: TRBJ2-5; CDR3 length: 15; clone size: NA; D gene: TRBD1; V gene: TRBV28; CDR3 DNA: TGTGCCAGCAGCGGCCGGGACAGGAACCAAGAGACCCAGTACTTC; CDR3 protein: CASSGRDRNQETQYF
J gene: TRBJ1-1; CDR3 length: 13; clone size: NA; D gene: NA; V gene: TRBV5-6; CDR3 DNA: TGTGCCAGCAGCTTGGTTTCGGGAACTGAAGCTTTCTTT; CDR3 protein: CASSLVSGTEAFF
J gene: TRBJ2-1; CDR3 length: 15; clone size: once; D gene: NA; V gene: TRBV6-5; CDR3 DNA: TGTGCCAGCAGCCTACAGGGTGAGTCCTACAATGAGCAGTTCTTC; CDR3 protein: CASSLQGESYNEQFF